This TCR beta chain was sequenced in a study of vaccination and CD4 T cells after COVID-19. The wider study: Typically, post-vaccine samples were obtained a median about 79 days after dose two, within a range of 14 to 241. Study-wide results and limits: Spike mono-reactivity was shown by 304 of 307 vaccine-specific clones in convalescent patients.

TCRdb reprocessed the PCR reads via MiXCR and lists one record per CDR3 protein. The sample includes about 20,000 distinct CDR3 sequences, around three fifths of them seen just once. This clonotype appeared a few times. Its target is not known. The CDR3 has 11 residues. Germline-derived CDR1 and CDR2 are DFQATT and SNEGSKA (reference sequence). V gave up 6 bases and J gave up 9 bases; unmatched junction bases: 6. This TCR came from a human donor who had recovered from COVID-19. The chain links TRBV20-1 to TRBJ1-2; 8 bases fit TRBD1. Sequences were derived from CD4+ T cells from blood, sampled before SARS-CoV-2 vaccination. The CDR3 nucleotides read TGCAGTGCCTTTGACAGGGGTAGCTACACCTTC. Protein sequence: CSAFDRGSYTF.